This T cell receptor beta chain was sequenced for a study of T cells in Graves' hyperthyroidism and ophthalmopathy. TCR beta CDR3 regions were amplified from RNA transcripts. TCR CDR3 underwent first-round RT-PCR with the HTBI primer set. MiXCR, applied by TCRdb to the multiplex PCR reads, yields one record per CDR3 protein. The sample lists roughly 170,000 distinct CDR3 sequences, approximately 9% seen once, with 22% in the top ten. This clonotype was seen ten or more times. First hyperthyroidism diagnosis is when the blood sample was obtained, before any ophthalmopathy symptoms. This CDR3 is 14 amino acids long. Losses at the gene ends were 2 bases for V and 9 bases for J; bases not matched to a gene: 6. Looked up from germline, CDR1 is MNHEY and CDR2 is SMNVEV (reference sequence).

The sequenced sample was blood. This rearrangement joins TRBV27 to TRBJ2-1; TRBD1 matches 8 bases. The sequence was collected from a woman younger than 30 with Graves' hyperthyroidism that later progressed to Graves' ophthalmopathy. The CDR3: CASSLNRGTGEQFF. In DNA, the CDR3 is TGTGCCAGCAGTTTAAACAGGGGGACGGGTGAGCAGTTCTTC.